This section outlines one T cell receptor (beta chain) sequence together with its context. Its matching antigen is unknown. At one of its ends the junction is not consistent with the germline gene, which may arise from a read error. Method: immunoSEQ multiplex PCR; TCRdb's copy keeps in-frame clones and lacks some. Among roughly 140,000 clones listed, around nine tenths were seen once. Germline CDR1 reads MDHEN; CDR2 reads SYDVKM. The CDR3 consists of 11 residues. This specimen belongs to a study of T cell responses to AZD1222 COVID-19 vaccine. Study-level points and caveats: Dominant at 160-218 and 743-854, vaccine-associated CD4 TCRs also spanned spike.

V usage is TRBV28 and J usage is TRBJ2-3; possibly TRBD2 for D (5 bases). The sequence derives from an adult who received the AZD1222 COVID-19 vaccine. This material consisted of peripheral blood, taken 28 days after the second AZD1222 dose. CDR3 DNA: TGTACCAGCAGTTACCGGGGTACGCAGTATTTT. Amino acids: CTSSYRGTQYF.